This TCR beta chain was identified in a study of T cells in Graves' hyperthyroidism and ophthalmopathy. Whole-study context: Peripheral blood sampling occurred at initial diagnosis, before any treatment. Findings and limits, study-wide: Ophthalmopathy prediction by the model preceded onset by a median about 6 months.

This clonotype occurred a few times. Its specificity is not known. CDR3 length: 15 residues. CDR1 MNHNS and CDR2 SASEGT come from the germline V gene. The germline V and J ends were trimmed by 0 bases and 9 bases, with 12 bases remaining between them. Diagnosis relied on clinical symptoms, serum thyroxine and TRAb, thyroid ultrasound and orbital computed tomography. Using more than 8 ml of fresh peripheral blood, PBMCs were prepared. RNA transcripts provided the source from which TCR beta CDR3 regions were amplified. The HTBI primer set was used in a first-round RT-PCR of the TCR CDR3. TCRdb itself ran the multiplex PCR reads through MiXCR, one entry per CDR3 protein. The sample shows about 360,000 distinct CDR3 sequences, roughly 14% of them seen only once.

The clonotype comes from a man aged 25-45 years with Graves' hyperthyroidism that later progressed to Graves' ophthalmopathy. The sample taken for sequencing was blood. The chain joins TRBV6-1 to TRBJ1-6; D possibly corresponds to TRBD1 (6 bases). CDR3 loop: CASSEAPGEGSPLHF. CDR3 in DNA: TGTGCCAGCAGTGAAGCTCCAGGGGAAGGTTCACCCCTCCACTTT.